These 14 T cell receptor beta chains originate from one sample sequenced in a study of blood T cell repertoires in COVID-19. Produced via immunoSEQ multiplex PCR; TCRdb's table is partial and in-frame only. The sample includes fewer than 250,000 clones, 65% to 90% of them seen just once. Sequences were obtained from PBMCs or T cells enriched from blood (not recorded which). All receptors come from a woman aged 50 to 60 with acute COVID-19.

This clone was observed a few times. This chain connects TRBV6-5 to TRBJ2-1; 10 nucleotides match TRBD1. V lost 2 bases to trimming and J lost 14 bases; unmatched junction nucleotides: 6. The CDR3 runs 13 residues. The germline V gene has CDR1 MNHEY and CDR2 SVGAGI. CDR3 DNA sequence: TGTGCCAGCAGTTACGGAGACAGGGGGCGTGAGTTCTTC. Translating gives CASSYGDRGREFF.

The table lists this clone with a count of one. V gene TRBV15 combines with J gene TRBJ1-2; D possibly corresponds to TRBD1 (6 bases). Trimming pared 1 base from V and 2 bases from J, leaving 8 bases between. This CDR3 comprises 14 residues. Germline assignment: CDR1 LNHNV and CDR2 YYDKDF (reference sequence). CDR3: CATSRGTANYGYTF. The CDR3 nucleotides read TGTGCCACCAGCAGAGGGACAGCCAACTATGGCTACACCTTC.

This chain links TRBV7-2 with TRBJ2-7, with TRBD1 matching over 12 bases. J gave up 7 bases and V 2 bases, and 12 bases lay outside the gene matches. From germline, CDR1 is SGHTA and CDR2 FQGNSA. The CDR3 length is 17 residues. The CDR3 sequence is CASSLTRDRGPGGEQYF. CDR3 DNA sequence: TGTGCCAGCAGCTTAACCCGGGACAGGGGGCCTGGTGGTGAGCAGTACTTC.

This chain joins TRBV29-1 and TRBJ2-7; D may be TRBD2 (6 bases). Germline V CDR1 and CDR2: SQVTM, ANQGSEA. This CDR3 is built from 12 residues. V shed 4 bases and J shed 2 bases, with 9 bases lying between them. Written as DNA, the CDR3 is TGCAGCGTTGGGGGGAGGACCTACGAGCAGTACTTC. It is translated as CSVGGRTYEQYF.

This rearrangement joins TRBV7-8 to TRBJ2-1, with a weak D call TRBD2 (5 bases). Looked up from germline, CDR1 is SGHVS and CDR2 is FQNEAQ. The CDR3 is 12 amino acids. Trimming removed 5 bases at V and 10 bases at J, with 12 bases between. The CDR3 is CASSLGEYEQFF. For the CDR3, the DNA is TGTGCCAGCAGCCTCGGGGAGTACGAGCAGTTCTTC. The full variable domain, rest sourced from reference TRBV7-8 and TRBJ2-1, is GAGVSQSPRYKVAKRGQDVALRCDPISGHVSLFWYQQALGQGPEFLTYFQNEAQLDKSGLPSDRFFAERPEGSVSTLKIQRTQQEDSAVYLCASSLGEYEQFFGPGTRLTVL.

This clone showed up just a few times. The junction departs from the called germline gene at one end, perhaps through a read error. The chain employs TRBV18 and TRBJ2-7; D is perhaps TRBD1 (5 bases). Per germline, CDR1 KGHSH and CDR2 LQKENI. The CDR3 has 14 residues. The CDR3 DNA is TGTGCCAGCTCGCCAAACACAGGCTCCAACGAGCAGTACTTC. The encoded protein is CASSPNTGSNEQYF.

The CDR3 bases are TGTGCCAGCTCACCCGCCCGGGAGTTCTACGAGCAGTACTTC. It yields the protein CASSPAREFYEQYF. The V gene is TRBV18, the J gene TRBJ2-7, with D possibly matching TRBD2 (6 bases). This CDR3 has 14 residues. In germline, CDR1 is KGHSH, CDR2 LQKENI. V was shortened by 3 bases and J by 3 bases, with 12 bases between the two germline ends.

V gene TRBV27 combines with J gene TRBJ2-3; possibly TRBD1 for D (5 bases). The CDR3 runs to 16 residues. The V gene's germline CDR1 is MNHEY and CDR2 SMNVEV (reference sequence). V lost 5 bases, J lost 0 bases, and 15 bases lay in between. The CDR3 loop is CASSPFDRPSTDTQYF. CDR3 sequence (DNA): TGTGCCAGCAGTCCGTTCGACAGACCAAGCACAGATACGCAGTATTTT.

The chain is built from TRBV7-2 and TRBJ2-1, with D possibly TRBD1 on 6 matching bases. The germline V gene encodes CDR1 SGHTA and CDR2 FQGNSA. Trimming took 5 bases from V and 7 from J, leaving 21 bases between them. This CDR3 has 16 amino acids. CDR3 sequence: CASSGNRETGSNEQFF. CDR3 DNA sequence: TGTGCCAGCAGCGGGAACAGGGAAACGGGGTCTAATGAGCAGTTCTTC.

This chain uses TRBV28 with TRBJ1-1; D is uncertain. There are 14 residues in the CDR3. V was shortened by 1 base and J by 3 bases, with 9 bases between the two germline ends. CDR1 is MDHEN and CDR2 is SYDVKM in the germline V gene. The CDR3 protein is CASSLSRRDTEAFF. For the CDR3, the DNA is TGTGCCAGCAGTTTATCCCGGAGGGACACTGAAGCTTTCTTT.

The J gene is TRBJ2-3, the V gene TRBV7-7; 7 bases align to TRBD2. V dropped 5 bases and J dropped 2; count of bases not matched to a gene: 7. The V gene's germline CDR1 is SSHAT and CDR2 FNYEAQ (reference sequence). CDR3 size: 15 residues. The CDR3 DNA reads TGTGCCAGCAGCCCTGGGACTACCTACACAGATACGCAGTATTTT. Its protein product is CASSPGTTYTDTQYF.

The rearrangement links TRBV15 to TRBJ2-2, with a possible D match to TRBD1 (6 bases). CDR1 and CDR2 (germline): LNHNV, YYDKDF (reference sequence). The CDR3 extends over 14 amino acids. V dropped 8 bases and J dropped 4 bases, with 14 bases sitting between them. The CDR3 DNA follows: TGTGCCACCCGGCGGCAGGGGTCCACCGGGGAGCTGTTTTTT. It is translated as CATRRQGSTGELFF.

This chain joins TRBV25-1 and TRBJ1-4, with a possible D match to TRBD1 (5 bases). Germline CDR1 reads MGHDK; CDR2 reads SYGVNS. V lost 3 bases, J lost 0 bases, and 8 bases lay in between. The CDR3 is 15 residues long. CDR3 residues: CASSDTGATNEKLFF. DNA for the CDR3: TGTGCCAGCAGTGACACAGGTGCAACTAATGAAAAACTGTTTTTT.

The chain carries TRBV9 and TRBJ2-4; the D gene is possibly TRBD2 (5 bases). Trimming took off 3 bases at V and 7 bases at J, with 23 bases between the two ends. Germline CDR1 SGDLS, CDR2 YYNGEE. The CDR3 runs 17 residues. The CDR3 bases are TGTGCCAGCAGCGCCTCTGGTCTCCAACCAGGCGGGAACATTCAGTACTTC. Translated: CASSASGLQPGGNIQYF.